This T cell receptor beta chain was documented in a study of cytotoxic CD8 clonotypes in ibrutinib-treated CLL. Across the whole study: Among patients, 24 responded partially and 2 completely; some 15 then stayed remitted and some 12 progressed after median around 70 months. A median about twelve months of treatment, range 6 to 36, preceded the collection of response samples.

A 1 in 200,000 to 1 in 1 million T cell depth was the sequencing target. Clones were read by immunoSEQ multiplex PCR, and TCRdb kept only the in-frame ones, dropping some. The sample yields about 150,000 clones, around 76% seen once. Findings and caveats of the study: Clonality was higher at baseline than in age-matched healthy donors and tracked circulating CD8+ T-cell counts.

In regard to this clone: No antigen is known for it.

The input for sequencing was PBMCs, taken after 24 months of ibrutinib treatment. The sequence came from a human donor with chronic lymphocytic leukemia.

The CDR3 is CASSFGLFGNTIYF. DNA for the CDR3: TGTGCCAGCAGCTTCGGACTGTTTGGAAACACCATATATTTT. J is TRBJ1-3 and V is TRBV7-2; D not resolved. Germline loops: CDR1 SGHTA, CDR2 FQGNSA. CDR3 length equals 14 residues. V gave up 3 bases and J gave up 3 bases, with 9 bases separating them.